This T cell receptor (beta chain) was sequenced in a study of glioma-infiltrating T cells. Amplification of TCR alpha and beta CDR3 regions from RNA used iRepertoire nested multiplex PCR. TCRdb re-called the multiplex PCR reads with MiXCR, one entry per CDR3 protein. This sample has 300,000 to 450,000 distinct CDR3 sequences, with less than 50% found just once. This clonotype has only a few counts. Trimming stripped 0 bases from V and 6 bases from J, with 12 bases between. The CDR3 is 14 amino acids. CDR1 DFQATT and CDR2 SNEGSKA come from the germline V gene (reference sequence). The sequence came from a human donor with low-grade glioma or glioblastoma, undergoing nonglioma brain surgery, or in good health (not recorded which). This chain joins TRBV20-1 and TRBJ2-1, with D possibly matching TRBD2 (6 bases). Sequencing input: glioma tissue, nonneoplastic brain tissue, or PBMCs (not recorded which). This chain's CDR3 is CSARDFGSINEQFF. The DNA for the CDR3 is TGCAGTGCTAGAGATTTCGGGAGTATCAATGAGCAGTTCTTC.